This record concerns one T cell receptor beta chain sequence. The antigen is not known. The CDR3 spans 15 residues. Germline assignment: CDR1 LNHDA and CDR2 SQIVND (reference sequence). V was cut by 3 bases and J by 6 bases, with 18 bases left in between. This specimen belongs to a study of shared clonotypes between healthy human individuals. Findings and limits, study-wide: A reduction in generation probabilities was seen for non-shared clonotypes relative to those shared by all four donors.

Assay: immunoSEQ multiplex PCR; the TCRdb copy retains only in-frame clones and omits some. The table records about 2.1 million clones, about 92% of them present only once. The naive CD8 subset, CD45RO-negative cells positively selected for CCR7, excluded terminally differentiated effector memory CD45RA+ cells. V usage is TRBV19 and J usage is TRBJ2-7; TRBD1 might be the D (6 bases). Material for sequencing was naive CD8+ T cells from PBMCs. The TCR comes from a man aged 18 to 30 in good health. Some clones in this sample may be carry-over from other donors' samples. CDR3 bases: TGTGCCAGTAGTATTCTGCAGGGGACCGCCTCCGAGCAGTACTTC. Amino acids: CASSILQGTASEQYF.